The clone carrying this TCR beta chain was seen only a few times. The antigen is not known. This CDR3 spans 14 amino acids. This entry comes from a study of long-term antiretroviral therapy in people with HIV. Notes on the study in general: Information on adherence to ART, viral resistance or therapy changes was unavailable.

Runs used v3.0 of the immunoSEQ assay and were done at survey level. Only in-frame clones appear in the TCRdb table, and some are missing; sequencing was by immunoSEQ multiplex PCR. The repertoire holds around 16,000 clones, 75% seen once, with 14% in the top ten. This TCR derives from a woman between 45 and 65 years old with HIV. This sequence joins TRBV21-1 and TRBJ2-7. TRBV21-1 is flagged as a pseudogene. The sequencing used unsorted PBMCs, collected 1.5 years before starting antiretroviral therapy. The CDR3: CASRQPTRLYEQYV. CDR3 DNA sequence: TGTGCCAGCAGGCAACCTACCCGGCTCTACGAGCAGTACGTC.